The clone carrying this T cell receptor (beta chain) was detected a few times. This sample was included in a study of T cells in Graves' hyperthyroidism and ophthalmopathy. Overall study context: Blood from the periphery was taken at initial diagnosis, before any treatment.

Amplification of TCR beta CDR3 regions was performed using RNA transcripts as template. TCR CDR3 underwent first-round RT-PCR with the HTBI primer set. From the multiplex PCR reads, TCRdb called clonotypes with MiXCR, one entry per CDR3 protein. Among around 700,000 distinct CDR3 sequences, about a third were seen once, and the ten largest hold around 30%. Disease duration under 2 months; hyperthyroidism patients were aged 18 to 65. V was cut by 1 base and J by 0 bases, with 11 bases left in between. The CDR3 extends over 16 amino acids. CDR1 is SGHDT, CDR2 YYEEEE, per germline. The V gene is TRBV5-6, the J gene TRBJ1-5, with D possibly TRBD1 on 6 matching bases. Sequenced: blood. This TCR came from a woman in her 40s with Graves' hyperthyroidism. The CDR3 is CASSLTGTSSNQPQHF. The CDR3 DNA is TGTGCCAGCAGCTTGACAGGGACTTCTAGCAATCAGCCCCAGCATTTT.